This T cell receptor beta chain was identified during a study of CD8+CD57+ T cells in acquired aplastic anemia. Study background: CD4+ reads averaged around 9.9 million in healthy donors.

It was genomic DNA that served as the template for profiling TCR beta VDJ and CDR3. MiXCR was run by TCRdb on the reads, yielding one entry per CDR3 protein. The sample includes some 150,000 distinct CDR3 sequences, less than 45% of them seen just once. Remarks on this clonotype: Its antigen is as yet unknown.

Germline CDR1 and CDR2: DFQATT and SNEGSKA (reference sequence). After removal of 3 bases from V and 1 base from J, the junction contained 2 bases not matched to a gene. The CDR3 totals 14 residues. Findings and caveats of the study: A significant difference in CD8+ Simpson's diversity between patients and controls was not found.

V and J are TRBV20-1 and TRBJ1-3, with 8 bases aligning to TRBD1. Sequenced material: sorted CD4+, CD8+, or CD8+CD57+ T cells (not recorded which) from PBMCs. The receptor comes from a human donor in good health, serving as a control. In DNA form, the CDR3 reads TGCAGTGCTAGGGACAGGGTATCTGGAAACACCATATATTTT. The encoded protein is CSARDRVSGNTIYF.